The 10 T cell receptor beta chains below were found in one sample sequenced in a study of cytomegalovirus exposure and HLA in healthy donors. In the PCR, 60 Vbeta and 13 Jbeta primers were used. Some clones are missing from TCRdb's copy, which holds only in-frame ones; the method was immunoSEQ multiplex PCR. The sample holds about 200,000 clones, about an eighth seen once. The sequencing sample was made of PBMCs. Receptors were obtained from a man aged 50-59 years in good health and CMV-seropositive.

The J gene is TRBJ2-5, the V gene TRBV5-1; 9 bases match TRBD1. Trimming took 4 bases from V and 4 from J; bases not matched to a gene: 8. Germline V lookup: CDR1 SGHRS, CDR2 YFSETQ. The CDR3 totals 15 residues. CDR3 residues: CASSPQGAQGETQYF. The CDR3 nucleotides read TGCGCCAGCAGCCCACAGGGGGCGCAGGGAGAGACCCAGTACTTC.

This clone was seen a few times. The V call is TRBV6-5, the J call TRBJ1-1; D is perhaps TRBD1 (6 bases). With 0 bases removed from V and 4 bases from J, the gap between germline ends came to 15 bases. From germline, CDR1 is MNHEY and CDR2 SVGAGI. The CDR3 totals 16 residues. CDR3 region: CASSYSGLTGTTEAFF. The CDR3 nucleotides read TGTGCCAGCAGTTACTCTGGGCTTACAGGGACCACTGAAGCTTTCTTT.

V gene TRBV6-5 combines with J gene TRBJ1-1; D might be TRBD1 (6 bases). The CDR3 consists of 15 residues. V shed 7 bases and J shed 1 base, with 16 bases lying between them. Germline CDR1 reads MNHEY; CDR2 reads SVGAGI. The CDR3 DNA follows: TGTGCCAGCACCCAGACGGGACAACAGAACACTGAAGCTTTCTTT. Protein sequence: CASTQTGQQNTEAFF.

This clone was recorded a few times. The gene calls are TRBV4-1 and TRBJ1-2; D possibly corresponds to TRBD1 (5 bases). Trimming cost V 2 bases and J 3 bases, with 10 bases left between them. The CDR3 covers 14 residues. Germline V gene lookup returns CDR1 MGHRA and CDR2 YSYEKL. DNA of the CDR3: TGCGCCAGCAGCCAACCGGGACTAGACTATGGCTACACCTTC. Amino acid sequence: CASSQPGLDYGYTF.

CDR3 region: CASTGGQGYYGYTF. The CDR3 nucleotides are TGTGCCAGTACAGGGGGACAGGGGTACTATGGCTACACCTTC. This rearrangement joins TRBV19 to TRBJ1-2; 10 bases line up with TRBD1. CDR1 and CDR2 (germline): LNHDA, SQIVND (reference sequence). The CDR3 is 14 residues long. V trimming: 7 bases; J trimming: 3 bases; junction bases outside the gene matches: 5.

V gene TRBV5-1 combines with J gene TRBJ1-2; D gene uncertain. The CDR3 extends over 16 amino acids. The germline V gene encodes CDR1 SGHRS and CDR2 YFSETQ. The ends were cut back, 0 bases at V and 6 bases at J, with 18 bases in the middle. The CDR3 region is CASSLAGSYSGDGYTF. The CDR3 DNA follows: TGCGCCAGCAGCTTGGCGGGTTCCTACAGCGGGGATGGCTACACCTTC.

The chain uses TRBV7-8 and TRBJ2-1; D perhaps matches TRBD1 (6 bases). Germline CDR1 is SGHVS and CDR2 is FQNEAQ. V lost 3 bases and J lost 5, with 17 bases in between. The CDR3 sequence is 16 residues long. The CDR3 DNA is TGTGCCAGCAGCTTCTGGCTCAAACAGGGACACAATGAGCAGTTCTTC. This encodes CASSFWLKQGHNEQFF.

This clone has more than one count but fewer than ten. This rearrangement joins TRBV19 to TRBJ1-1, with 7 bases that match TRBD1. The CDR3 loop spans 14 amino acids. The V gene's germline CDR1 is LNHDA and CDR2 SQIVND (reference sequence). Trimming cost V 7 bases and J 5 bases; bases outside gene matches: 10. The CDR3 loop is CASILAQGRTEAFF. CDR3 coding DNA: TGTGCCAGTATTCTAGCACAGGGGCGGACTGAAGCTTTCTTT.

This clone was seen more than once but under ten times. The chain recombines TRBV28 with TRBJ2-5; possibly TRBD1 for D (6 bases). Trimming took off 3 bases at V and 5 bases at J, with 16 bases between the two ends. The CDR3 covers 15 residues. Germline V gene lookup returns CDR1 MDHEN and CDR2 SYDVKM. CDR3: CASSFGQTLGETQYF. CDR3 coding DNA: TGTGCCAGCAGTTTCGGACAGACCTTGGGGGAGACCCAGTACTTC.

This clone has a handful of counts. This sequence joins TRBV6-5 and TRBJ2-2; D might be TRBD2 (7 bases). The CDR3 is 14 amino acids. V gave up 6 bases and J gave up 5 bases, with 13 bases separating them. Germline V gene data show CDR1 as MNHEY and CDR2 as SVGAGI. The CDR3 nucleotides read TGTGCCAGCAGGAGGGGGGGATTTACCGGGGAGCTGTTTTTT. Translated, it gives CASRRGGFTGELFF.